The sequence of this TCR beta chain was determined in a study of cytomegalovirus exposure and HLA in healthy donors. Study-level results: Fewer N-insertions (relative to the approximately 670-donor mean) were reportedly seen in an Asian-associated ancestry cluster in a later analysis. The sole available immune exposure information was CMV serostatus. There were a few CMV-associated chains whose specificity for CMV antigens was confirmed in vitro. The study found most TCR sequences rare, yet found some public TCRs in many donors.

A multiplex PCR was run with 60 Vbeta primers and 13 Jbeta primers. TCRdb's table, derived via immunoSEQ multiplex PCR, lists solely in-frame clones and lacks some. The data hold under 150,000 clones, with 60% to 70% observed a single time. Concerning this clone: Antigen specificity is unknown.

This TCR came from a middle-aged woman in good health and CMV-seropositive. Sequencing was carried out using PBMCs.

The CDR3 region is CAWSPRGIAGGIGEQYF. DNA for the CDR3: TGTGCCTGGAGTCCCCGGGGGATAGCGGGTGGAATTGGCGAGCAGTACTTC. The rearrangement joins TRBV30 to TRBJ2-5; 7 nucleotides match TRBD2. The end of the DNA is better explained by TRBJ2-7, so the J call may be wrong. Germline V gene sequence: CDR1 GTSNPN, CDR2 SVGIG (reference sequence). The CDR3 runs 17 residues.